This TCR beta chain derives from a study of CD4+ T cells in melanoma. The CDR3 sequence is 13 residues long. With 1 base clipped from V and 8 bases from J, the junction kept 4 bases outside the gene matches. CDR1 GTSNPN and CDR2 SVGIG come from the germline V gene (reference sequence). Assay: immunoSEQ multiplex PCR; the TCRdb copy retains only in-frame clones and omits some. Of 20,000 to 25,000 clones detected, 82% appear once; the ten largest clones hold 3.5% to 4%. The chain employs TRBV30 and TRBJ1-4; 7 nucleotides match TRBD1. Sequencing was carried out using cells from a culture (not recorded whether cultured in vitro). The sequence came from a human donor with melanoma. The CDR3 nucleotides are TGTGCCTGGAGTGCGGGACAGACCGAAAAACTGTTTTTT. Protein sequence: CAWSAGQTEKLFF.